The 21 T cell receptor beta chains in this list originate from one sample, sequenced in a study of OX40 agonist ivuxolimab in advanced cancers. Assay used: immunoSEQ multiplex PCR; TCRdb lists only in-frame clones, some missing. The table includes 50,000 to 70,000 clones, 85% detected once. The sample consisted of CD4+ or CD8+ T cells sorted from blood, taken in a trial of the OX40 agonist ivuxolimab. The receptors shown here come from an adult with an advanced solid tumor such as melanoma, head and neck, liver or kidney cancer.

This clone was seen a few times. The CDR3 sequence is CASSFRGAGTDTQYF. CDR3 DNA: TGTGCCAGCAGCTTTCGTGGGGCGGGGACAGATACGCAGTATTTT. V and J are TRBV11-2 and TRBJ2-3, with TRBD2 as a possible D gene (6 bases). Germline lookup yields CDR1 SGHAT and CDR2 FQNNGV. CDR3 length: 15 amino acids. V was clipped by 3 bases and J by 3 bases, with 13 bases between them.

The chain recombines TRBV19 with TRBJ2-4; TRBD1 matches at 11 bases. CDR1 and CDR2 from the germline V gene are LNHDA and SQIVND (reference sequence). This CDR3 spans 18 amino acids. V was clipped by 3 bases and J by 7 bases; unmatched bases: 14. CDR3: CASSIPLFGQGAPNIQYF. CDR3 nucleotide sequence: TGTGCCAGTAGTATCCCTCTTTTCGGACAGGGGGCGCCGAACATTCAGTACTTC. The full variable domain, completed using reference TRBV19 and TRBJ2-4, is DGGITQSPKYLFRKEGQNVTLSCEQNLNHDAMYWYRQDPGQGLRLIYYSQIVNDFQKGDIAEGYSVSREKKESFPLTVTSAQKNPTAFYLCASSIPLFGQGAPNIQYFGAGTRLSVL.

The CDR3 is CASSTTAISGANVLTF. In DNA, the CDR3 is TGTGCCAGCAGTACCACCGCGATCTCTGGGGCCAACGTCCTGACTTTC. V usage is TRBV6-6 and J usage is TRBJ2-6; D gene unclear. Trimming removed 5 bases from V and 0 bases from J, with 11 bases in between. This CDR3 contains 16 residues. Germline assignment: CDR1 MNHNY and CDR2 SVGAGI (reference sequence).

The chain is built from TRBV5-8 and TRBJ2-3; no clear D. The germline gives CDR1 SGHTS, CDR2 YDEGEE. This CDR3 is 16 amino acids long. With 3 bases removed from V and 3 bases from J, the gap between germline ends came to 17 bases. The CDR3 spells CASSSRVAPVTDTQYF. In DNA form, the CDR3 reads TGTGCCAGCAGCTCGCGAGTGGCGCCGGTAACAGATACGCAGTATTTT.

A remark on this clone: Other DNA sequences in the sample encode the same CDR3. The chain joins TRBV6-5 to TRBJ2-3; TRBD2 aligns across 9 bases. V lost 2 bases, J lost 3 bases, and 3 bases stayed unmatched. Germline V gene data show CDR1 as MNHEY and CDR2 as SVGAGI. The CDR3 consists of 15 residues. The CDR3 DNA reads as TGTGCCAGCAGTTACGGCGGGGGGGCAACAGATACGCAGTATTTT. Its translation is CASSYGGGATDTQYF.

This sequence joins TRBV4-3 and TRBJ2-7; D may be TRBD1 (6 bases). The CDR3 extends over 14 amino acids. CDR1 is LGHNA and CDR2 is YSLEER in the germline V gene. V lost 1 base, J lost 2 bases, and 9 bases lay in between. The CDR3 region is CASSQGKGAYEQYF. As DNA, the CDR3 is TGCGCCAGCAGCCAAGGGAAGGGGGCCTACGAGCAGTACTTC.

The chain links TRBV28 to TRBJ1-1; D is ambiguous. The CDR3 is 12 amino acids. V was clipped by 5 bases and J by 1 base, with 5 bases between them. CDR1 MDHEN and CDR2 SYDVKM come from the germline V gene. The CDR3 coding sequence is TGTGCCAGCAGTACATCGAACACTGAAGCTTTCTTT. Translating gives CASSTSNTEAFF. The entire variable domain, with the rest obtained from reference TRBV28 and TRBJ1-1, is as follows: DVKVTQSSRYLVKRTGEKVFLECVQDMDHENMFWYRQDPGLGLRLIYFSYDVKMKEKGDIPEGYSVSREKKERFSLILESASTNQTSMYLCASSTSNTEAFFGQGTRLTVV.

The table lists this clone with a few counts. The DNA for the CDR3 is TGTGCCTGGAGTGGGGGGCAACCCATCTACGAGCAGTACTTC. Its translation: CAWSGGQPIYEQYF. V usage is TRBV30 and J usage is TRBJ2-7; D possibly corresponds to TRBD1 (6 bases). V dropped 1 base and J dropped 3 bases, with 13 bases sitting between them. Per germline, CDR1 GTSNPN and CDR2 SVGIG (reference sequence). The CDR3 extends over 14 amino acids.

The chain carries TRBV6-4 and TRBJ1-3; 8 nucleotides line up with TRBD1. CDR1 and CDR2 (germline): MRHNA, SNTAGT. This CDR3 is built from 15 residues. Trimming at V came to 3 bases and at J to 1 base, leaving 2 bases not matched to a gene. The CDR3 nucleotides read TGTGCCAGCAGTGATGGACAGGGATCTGGAAACACCATATATTTT. Translation: CASSDGQGSGNTIYF.

The chain uses TRBV7-3 and TRBJ2-5, with 8 bases that match TRBD1. The CDR3 length is 16 residues. Germline V gene lookup returns CDR1 SGHTA and CDR2 FQGTGA. The ends lost 1 base at V and 5 bases at J; junction bases unmatched: 9. CDR3 nucleotides: TGTGCCAGCAGCTTAAGGGCAGACAGGGGTGGGGAGACCCAGTACTTC. Residues: CASSLRADRGGETQYF.

The chain combines TRBV5-1 with TRBJ2-5, with D uncertain. The V gene lost 4 bases and the J gene lost 5 bases, with 15 bases spanning the gap. Germline CDR1 SGHRS, CDR2 YFSETQ. CDR3 length: 14 amino acids. The CDR3 region is CASSPIGRSETQYF. DNA of the CDR3: TGCGCCAGCAGCCCCATTGGTAGGTCGGAGACCCAGTACTTC. The variable domain in full, with the rest retrieved from reference TRBV5-1 and TRBJ2-5, is KAGVTQTPRYLIKTRGQQVTLSCSPISGHRSVSWYQQTPGQGLQFLFEYFSETQRNKGNFPGRFSGRQFSNSRSEMNVSTLELGDSALYLCASSPIGRSETQYFGPGTRLLVL.

The chain employs TRBV9 and TRBJ2-3; D remains unclear. Trimming pared 0 bases from V and 5 bases from J, leaving 10 bases between. Germline CDR1 is SGDLS and CDR2 is YYNGEE. CDR3 length equals 14 residues. CDR3: CASSVGYLRDTQYF. CDR3 coding DNA: TGTGCCAGCAGCGTAGGGTATTTGAGAGATACGCAGTATTTT. The complete variable domain, with remaining parts taken from reference TRBV9 and TRBJ2-3, reads DSGVTQTPKHLITATGQRVTLRCSPRSGDLSVYWYQQSLDQGLQFLIQYYNGEERAKGNILERFSAQQFPDLHSELNLSSLELGDSALYFCASSVGYLRDTQYFGPGTRLTVL.

The rearrangement links TRBV7-9 to TRBJ2-3; no reliable D call. CDR1 and CDR2 from the germline V gene are SEHNR and FQNEAQ (reference sequence). CDR3 length: 13 amino acids. The V and J ends lost 2 bases and 3 bases respectively, with 6 bases between them. CDR3 sequence (DNA): TGTGCCAGCAGCTTACTAGTAACAGATACGCAGTATTTT. It codes for CASSLLVTDTQYF. The full variable domain, rest sourced from reference TRBV7-9 and TRBJ2-3, is DTGVSQNPRHKITKRGQNVTFRCDPISEHNRLYWYRQTLGQGPEFLTYFQNEAQLEKSRLLSDRFSAERPKGSFSTLEIQRTEQGDSAMYLCASSLLVTDTQYFGPGTRLTVL.

CDR3 loop: CASSSGQGSSGTEAFF. The CDR3 nucleotides read TGTGCCAGCAGCTCGGGACAGGGAAGTTCGGGGACTGAAGCTTTCTTT. The chain carries TRBV11-1 and TRBJ1-1; 9 nucleotides align to TRBD1. The CDR3 totals 16 residues. Germline V gene data show CDR1 as SGHAT and CDR2 as FQDESV (reference sequence). Trimming took 4 bases from V and 5 from J; bases not matched to a gene: 11.

The genes are TRBV9 and TRBJ1-3, with D unclear. V dropped 0 bases and J dropped 3 bases, with 10 bases sitting between them. The CDR3 loop spans 15 amino acids. Germline CDR1 reads SGDLS; CDR2 reads YYNGEE. The CDR3 sequence: CASSVGGTSGNTIYF. The CDR3 DNA is TGTGCCAGCAGCGTAGGGGGTACAAGTGGAAACACCATATATTTT.

The chain links TRBV4-3 to TRBJ2-1, with D possibly matching TRBD2 (5 bases). CDR3 length: 14 residues. Germline values: CDR1 LGHNA, CDR2 YSLEER. Trimming shortened V by 1 base and J by 7 bases, and 11 bases separated the two germline ends. Here the CDR3 reads CASSQVWERNEQFF. CDR3 nucleotide sequence: TGCGCCAGCAGCCAAGTTTGGGAGAGGAATGAGCAGTTCTTC.

The genes are TRBV5-1 and TRBJ1-1; D may be TRBD1 (5 bases). This CDR3 comprises 14 residues. Trimming left V 4 bases short and J 2 bases short, with 12 bases between. Germline V lookup: CDR1 SGHRS, CDR2 YFSETQ. CDR3 amino acids: CASSVSGANTEAFF. The CDR3 region has the DNA TGCGCCAGCAGCGTTTCCGGGGCCAACACTGAAGCTTTCTTT.

V usage is TRBV7-3 and J usage is TRBJ2-1, with a tentative D call TRBD2 (5 bases). This CDR3 contains 13 residues. Germline CDR1 SGHTA, CDR2 FQGTGA. Trimming removed 5 bases from V and 7 bases from J, with 12 bases in between. The CDR3 region is CASSPLSGNEQFF. CDR3 nucleotides: TGTGCCAGCAGCCCCCTCAGCGGAAATGAGCAGTTCTTC.

The rearrangement joins TRBV7-3 to TRBJ2-7, with D maybe TRBD1 (6 bases). The CDR3 totals 13 residues. Between the trimmed V and J ends, which lost 5 bases and 6 bases, there was a span of 14 bases. CDR1 is SGHTA, CDR2 FQGTGA, per germline. The CDR3 nucleotides read TGTGCCAGCAGCAGGGACAACGGCGGCGAGCAGTACTTC. Translated: CASSRDNGGEQYF.

This clone has a handful of counts. The chain recombines TRBV29-1 with TRBJ1-4, with a possible D match to TRBD1 (5 bases). CDR3 length: 13 residues. CDR1 and CDR2 from the germline V gene are SQVTM and ANQGSEA. Trimming removed 7 bases from V and 1 base from J, with 10 bases in between. The CDR3 is CSATDLTNEKLFF. The CDR3 bases are TGCAGCGCGACAGATTTAACTAATGAAAAACTGTTTTTT.

The rearrangement uses TRBV23-1 and TRBJ1-2; D possibly corresponds to TRBD1 (6 bases). TRBV23-1 is reported as an ORF; its role is uncertain. CDR3 size: 18 residues. The V end was cut by 3 bases, the J end by 4 bases, with 24 bases between. The CDR3: CASSHQPGDARPFYGYTF. The CDR3 region has the DNA TGCGCCAGCAGTCACCAACCAGGGGACGCGAGGCCCTTCTATGGCTACACCTTC.